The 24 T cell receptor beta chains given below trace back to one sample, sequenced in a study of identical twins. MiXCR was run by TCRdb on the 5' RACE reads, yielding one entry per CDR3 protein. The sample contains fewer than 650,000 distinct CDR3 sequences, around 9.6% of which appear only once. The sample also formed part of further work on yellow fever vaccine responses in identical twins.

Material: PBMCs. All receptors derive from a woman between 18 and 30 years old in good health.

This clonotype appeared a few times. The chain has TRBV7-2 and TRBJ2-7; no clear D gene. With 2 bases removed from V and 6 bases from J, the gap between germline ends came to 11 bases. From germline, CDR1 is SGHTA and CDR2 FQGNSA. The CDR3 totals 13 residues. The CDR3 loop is CASSLTWSREQYF. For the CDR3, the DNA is TGTGCCAGCAGCTTAACCTGGTCCCGCGAGCAGTACTTC.

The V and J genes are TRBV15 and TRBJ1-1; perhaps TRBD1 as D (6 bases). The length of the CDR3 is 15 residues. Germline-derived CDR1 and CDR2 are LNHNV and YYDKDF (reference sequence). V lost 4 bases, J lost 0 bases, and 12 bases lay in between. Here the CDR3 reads CATSKPGHMNTEAFF. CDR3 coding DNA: TGTGCCACCAGCAAGCCGGGACACATGAACACTGAAGCTTTCTTT.

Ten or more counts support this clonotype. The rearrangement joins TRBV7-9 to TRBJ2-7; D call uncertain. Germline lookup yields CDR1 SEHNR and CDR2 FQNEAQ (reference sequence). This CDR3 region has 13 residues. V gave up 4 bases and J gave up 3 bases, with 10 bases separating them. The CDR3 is CASSSSTGYEQYF. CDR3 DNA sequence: TGTGCCAGCAGCTCTTCGACGGGCTACGAGCAGTACTTC.

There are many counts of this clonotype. CDR3 loop: CATSRDRSSYNEQFF. In DNA form, the CDR3 reads TGTGCCACCAGCAGAGACAGAAGCTCCTACAATGAGCAGTTCTTC. This rearrangement joins TRBV15 to TRBJ2-1; D not certain. The CDR3 extends over 15 amino acids. V lost 0 bases and J lost 0, with 6 bases in between. Germline V gene data show CDR1 as LNHNV and CDR2 as YYDKDF (reference sequence).

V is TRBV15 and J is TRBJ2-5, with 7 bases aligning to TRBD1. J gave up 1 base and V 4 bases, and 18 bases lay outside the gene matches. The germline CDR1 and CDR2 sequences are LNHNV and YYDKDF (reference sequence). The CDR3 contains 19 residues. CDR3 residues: CATSTDRDRRALTQETQYF. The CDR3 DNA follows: TGTGCCACCAGCACAGATCGGGACAGACGAGCGCTAACCCAAGAGACCCAGTACTTC. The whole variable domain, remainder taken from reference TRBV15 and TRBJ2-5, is DAMVIQNPRYQVTQFGKPVTLSCSQTLNHNVMYWYQQKSSQAPKLLFHYYDKDFNNEADTPDNFQSRRPNTSFCFLDIRSPGLGDTAMYLCATSTDRDRRALTQETQYFGPGTRLLVL.

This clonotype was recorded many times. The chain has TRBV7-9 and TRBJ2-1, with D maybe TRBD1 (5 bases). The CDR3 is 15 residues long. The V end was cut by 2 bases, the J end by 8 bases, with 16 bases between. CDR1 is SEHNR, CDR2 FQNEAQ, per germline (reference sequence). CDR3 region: CASSLFDPGIHEQFF. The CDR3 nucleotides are TGTGCCAGCAGCTTATTCGACCCAGGGATCCATGAGCAGTTCTTC. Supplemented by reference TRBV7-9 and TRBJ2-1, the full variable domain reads DTGVSQNPRHKITKRGQNVTFRCDPISEHNRLYWYRQTLGQGPEFLTYFQNEAQLEKSRLLSDRFSAERPKGSFSTLEIQRTEQGDSAMYLCASSLFDPGIHEQFFGPGTRLTVL.

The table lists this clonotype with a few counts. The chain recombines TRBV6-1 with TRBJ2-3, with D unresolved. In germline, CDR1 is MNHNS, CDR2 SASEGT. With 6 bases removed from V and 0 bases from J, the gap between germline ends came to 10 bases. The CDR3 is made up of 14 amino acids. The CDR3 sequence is CASRTDGSTDTQYF. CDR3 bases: TGTGCCAGCAGGACCGACGGAAGCACAGATACGCAGTATTTT.

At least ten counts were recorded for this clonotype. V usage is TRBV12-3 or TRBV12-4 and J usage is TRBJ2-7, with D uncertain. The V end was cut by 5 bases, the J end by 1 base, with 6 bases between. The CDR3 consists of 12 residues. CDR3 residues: CASSARSYEQYF. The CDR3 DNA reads TGTGCCAGCAGTGCCCGTTCCTACGAGCAGTACTTC.

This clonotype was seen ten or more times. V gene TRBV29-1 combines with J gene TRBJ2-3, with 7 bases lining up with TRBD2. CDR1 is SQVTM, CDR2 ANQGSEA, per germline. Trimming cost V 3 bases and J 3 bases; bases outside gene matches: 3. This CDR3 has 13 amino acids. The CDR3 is CSVDRRGTDTQYF. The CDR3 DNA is TGCAGCGTTGACCGGCGGGGGACAGATACGCAGTATTTT.

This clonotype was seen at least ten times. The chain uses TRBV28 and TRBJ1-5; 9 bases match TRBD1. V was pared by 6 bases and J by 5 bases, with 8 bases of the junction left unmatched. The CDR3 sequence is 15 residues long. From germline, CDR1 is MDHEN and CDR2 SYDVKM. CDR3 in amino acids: CASRQQGAAYQPQHF. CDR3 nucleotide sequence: TGTGCCAGCAGACAACAGGGGGCGGCGTATCAGCCCCAGCATTTT.

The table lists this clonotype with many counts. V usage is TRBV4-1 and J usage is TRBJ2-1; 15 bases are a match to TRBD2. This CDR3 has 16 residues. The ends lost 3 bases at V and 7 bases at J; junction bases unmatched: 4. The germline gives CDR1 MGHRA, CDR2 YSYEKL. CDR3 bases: TGCGCCAGCAGCCAGATCGGGACTAGCGGGGGGAATGAGCAGTTCTTC. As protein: CASSQIGTSGGNEQFF.

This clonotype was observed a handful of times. CDR3 coding DNA: TGCAGTGCTACCACAGGCCGAACTAGCACAGATACGCAGTATTTT. Translating it yields CSATTGRTSTDTQYF. The gene calls are TRBV20-1 and TRBJ2-3; D is perhaps TRBD1 (5 bases). Germline V gene sequence: CDR1 DFQATT, CDR2 SNEGSKA (reference sequence). CDR3 size: 15 residues. V was trimmed by 4 bases and J by 0 bases, leaving 14 bases between them.

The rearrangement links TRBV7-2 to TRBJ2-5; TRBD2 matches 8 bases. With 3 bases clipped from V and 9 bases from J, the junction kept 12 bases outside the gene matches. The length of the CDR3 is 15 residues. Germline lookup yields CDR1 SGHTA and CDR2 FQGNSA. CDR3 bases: TGTGCCAGCAGCTTCAGCGGGGGTAGAGAGAAGTCCCAGTACTTC. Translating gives CASSFSGGREKSQYF.

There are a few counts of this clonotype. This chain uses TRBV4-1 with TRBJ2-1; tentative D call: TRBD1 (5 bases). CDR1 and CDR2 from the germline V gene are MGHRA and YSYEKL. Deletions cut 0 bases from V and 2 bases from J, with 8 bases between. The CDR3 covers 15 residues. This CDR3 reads CASSQEGRTYNEQFF. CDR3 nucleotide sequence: TGCGCCAGCAGCCAAGAGGGGCGGACCTACAATGAGCAGTTCTTC.

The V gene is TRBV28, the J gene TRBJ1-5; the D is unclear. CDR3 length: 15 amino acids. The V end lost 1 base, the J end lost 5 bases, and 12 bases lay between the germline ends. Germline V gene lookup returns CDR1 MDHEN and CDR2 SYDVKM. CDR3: CASSLLVGAYQPQHF. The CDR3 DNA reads TGTGCCAGCAGTTTATTAGTAGGAGCTTATCAGCCCCAGCATTTT.

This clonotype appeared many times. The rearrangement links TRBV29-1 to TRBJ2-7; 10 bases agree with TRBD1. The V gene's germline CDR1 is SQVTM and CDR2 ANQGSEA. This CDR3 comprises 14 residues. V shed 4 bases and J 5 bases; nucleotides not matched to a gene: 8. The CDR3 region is CSVVGGDRGNEQYF. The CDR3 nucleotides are TGCAGCGTTGTAGGAGGGGACAGGGGTAACGAGCAGTACTTC.

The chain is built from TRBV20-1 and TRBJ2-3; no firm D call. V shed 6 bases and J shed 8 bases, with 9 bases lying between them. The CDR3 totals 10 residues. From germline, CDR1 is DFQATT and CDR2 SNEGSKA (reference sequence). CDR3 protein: CSASVGTQYF. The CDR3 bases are TGCAGTGCCTCGGTTGGTACGCAGTATTTT.

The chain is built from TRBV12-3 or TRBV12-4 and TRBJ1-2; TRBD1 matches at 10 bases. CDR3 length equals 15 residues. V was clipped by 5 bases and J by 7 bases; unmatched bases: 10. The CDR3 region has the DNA TGTGCCAGCAGTCTGGTTTGGGACAGGGGCGGTGGCTACACCTTC. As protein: CASSLVWDRGGGYTF.

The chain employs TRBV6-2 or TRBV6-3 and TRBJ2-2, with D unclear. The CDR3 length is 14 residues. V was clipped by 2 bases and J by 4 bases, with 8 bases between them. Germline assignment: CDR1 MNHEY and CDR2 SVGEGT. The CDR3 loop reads CASSYLPGTGELFF. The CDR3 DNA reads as TGTGCCAGCAGTTACCTGCCGGGCACCGGGGAGCTGTTTTTT.

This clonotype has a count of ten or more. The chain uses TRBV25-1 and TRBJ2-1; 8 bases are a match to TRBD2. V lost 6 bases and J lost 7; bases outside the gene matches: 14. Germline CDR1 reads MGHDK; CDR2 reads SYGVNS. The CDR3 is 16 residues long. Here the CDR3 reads CASRQTGTRGRNEQFF. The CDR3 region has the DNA TGTGCCAGCAGACAAACCGGGACTAGGGGTCGGAATGAGCAGTTCTTC.

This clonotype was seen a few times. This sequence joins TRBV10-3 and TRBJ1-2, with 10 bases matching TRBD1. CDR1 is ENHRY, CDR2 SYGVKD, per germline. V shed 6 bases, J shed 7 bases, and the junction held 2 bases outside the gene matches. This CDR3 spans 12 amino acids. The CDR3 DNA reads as TGTGCCATCAGCAGGACAGGGGGTGGCTACACCTTC. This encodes CAISRTGGGYTF.

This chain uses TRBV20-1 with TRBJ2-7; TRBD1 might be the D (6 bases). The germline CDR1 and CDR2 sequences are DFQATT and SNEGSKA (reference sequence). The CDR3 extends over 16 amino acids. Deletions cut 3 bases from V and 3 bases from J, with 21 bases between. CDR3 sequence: CSARGTTFSARYEQYF. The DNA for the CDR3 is TGCAGTGCTAGGGGGACAACCTTCTCGGCCCGCTACGAGCAGTACTTC.

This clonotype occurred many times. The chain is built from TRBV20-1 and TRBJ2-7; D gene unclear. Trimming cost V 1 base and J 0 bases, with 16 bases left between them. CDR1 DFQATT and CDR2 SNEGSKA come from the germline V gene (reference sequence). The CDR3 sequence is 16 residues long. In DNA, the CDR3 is TGCAGTGCTAGAGGGACCCCAGGAAGGAGCTCCTACGAGCAGTACTTC. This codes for CSARGTPGRSSYEQYF.

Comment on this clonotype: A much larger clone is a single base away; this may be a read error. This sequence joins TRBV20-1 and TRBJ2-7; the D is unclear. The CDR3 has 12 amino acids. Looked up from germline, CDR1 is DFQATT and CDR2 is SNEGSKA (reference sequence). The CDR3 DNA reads TGCAGTGCTCGAGTCGGAGCCTACGAGCGGTACTTC. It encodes CSARVGAYERYF.